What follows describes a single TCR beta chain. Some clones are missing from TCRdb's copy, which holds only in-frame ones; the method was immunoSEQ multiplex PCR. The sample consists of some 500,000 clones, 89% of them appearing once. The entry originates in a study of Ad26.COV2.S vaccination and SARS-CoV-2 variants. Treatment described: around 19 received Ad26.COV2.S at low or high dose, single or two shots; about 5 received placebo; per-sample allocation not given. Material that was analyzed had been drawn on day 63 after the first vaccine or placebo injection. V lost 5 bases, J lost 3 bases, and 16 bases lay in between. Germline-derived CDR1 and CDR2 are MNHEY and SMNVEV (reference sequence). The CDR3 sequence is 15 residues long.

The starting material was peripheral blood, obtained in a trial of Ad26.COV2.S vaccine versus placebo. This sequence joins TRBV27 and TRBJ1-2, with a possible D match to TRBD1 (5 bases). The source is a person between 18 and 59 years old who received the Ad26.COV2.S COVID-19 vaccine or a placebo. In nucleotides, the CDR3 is TGTGCCAGCAGTCCCATTCTGGGACGGTACTATGGCTACACCTTC. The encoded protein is CASSPILGRYYGYTF.